This TCR beta chain derives from a study of OX40 agonist ivuxolimab in advanced cancers. The J segment lost 8 bases and the V segment lost 1 base, leaving 12 bases of the junction unmatched. There are 17 residues in the CDR3. Germline V CDR1 and CDR2: SGHNT, YENEEA. Clones were sequenced by immunoSEQ multiplex PCR, and TCRdb holds only the in-frame ones, with some missing. The sample comprises around 94,000 clones, 92% of which are singletons, and 3% to 4% rests with the top ten. Regarding the study as a whole: In CD8+ T cells, expanded clones were on average more numerous than in CD4+. At 0.1 to 3.0 mg/kg, clonal expansion of CD4+ and CD8+ blood T cells had occurred by week 6.

A note on this clone: Its target is not known.

The specimen comprised CD4+ or CD8+ T cells sorted from blood, sampled in a trial of the OX40 agonist ivuxolimab. The TCR originated in an adult with an advanced solid tumor such as melanoma, head and neck, liver or kidney cancer. The chain carries TRBV11-3 and TRBJ2-1; 9 positions agree with TRBD2. The CDR3: CASSLAGAGGASDEQFF. The CDR3 nucleotides are TGTGCCAGCAGCTTAGCAGGGGCGGGAGGGGCCAGCGATGAGCAGTTCTTC.